This T cell receptor (beta chain) derives from a study of monozygotic twins with inflammatory bowel disease. Findings of the study overall: Variability in patient repertoires may have come partly from differing immunosuppressive treatments. With others, IBD patients shared fewer clonotypes than healthy twins did, especially with disease activity.

Germline V gene lookup returns CDR1 MNHEY and CDR2 SVGAGI. CDR3 size: 15 residues. On this clonotype: Its antigen is undetermined.

cDNA was made in eight separate reactions per sample. Each CDR3 protein gets one entry in TCRdb, which reprocessed the 5' RACE reads and gives no DNA. This listing includes 110,000 to 150,000 distinct CDR3 sequences. Sample: blood. This chain links TRBV6-5 with TRBJ1-6; the D gene TCRdb calls, TRBD1, cannot be checked with no DNA. This TCR came from a human donor with ulcerative colitis or Crohn's disease, or a healthy co-twin of an affected twin (not recorded which). This CDR3 reads CASSYKTGLHSPLHF.